This T cell receptor beta chain comes out of a study of shared clonotypes between healthy human individuals. At the level of the study: In total, the donors were a couple of women and a few men aged 18 to 49.

Regarding this clone: The antigen is unknown.

Deep level was the assay's run setting. As handled by the study authors: ImmunoSEQ output lacked quality scores and full-length reads, limiting matched filtering. Sequencing was performed with immunoSEQ multiplex PCR; in TCRdb, only in-frame clones are kept and a portion is missing. The DNA gave D and trimming, while V, J and clone size come from that table. The sample has over 2 million clones; 95% are singletons. There are 16 residues in the CDR3. Study conclusions and caveats: With several donors compared, roughly 5% of naive CD4 clonotypes were shared.

This receptor was taken from a man aged 18 to 30 in good health. J is TRBJ2-7 and V is TRBV21-1; the DNA was not compared with TRBD1, the D call given in the table. TRBV21-1 constitutes a pseudogene. The material sequenced was naive CD4+ T cells sorted from blood. Regarding subset: CD45RA+ positively selected. The CDR3 region is CASSKGPTGSSYEQYF. The CDR3 DNA follows: TGTGCCAGCAGCAAAGGGCCAACAGGGAGCTCCTACGAGCAGTACTTC.